This is a list of T cell receptor beta chains from one sample in a study of cytomegalovirus exposure and HLA in healthy donors. Libraries were prepared by immunoSEQ multiplex PCR; TCRdb keeps only in-frame clonotypes and omits some of them. This table holds nearly 110,000 clones, roughly 82% found once. The sample comprised PBMCs. Receptor source: a man aged 25 to 40 in good health and CMV-seropositive. The CDR3 runs from the conserved cysteine through the conserved F or W. The order of the fields is V gene, D gene, J gene, CDR3 protein. A D gene is named only where the DNA matches it firmly.

TRBV6-5	TRBD1	TRBJ1-6	CASRTTGVANSPLHF
TRBV19	.	TRBJ1-1	CASSIPQGNTEAFF
TRBV27	TRBD1	TRBJ2-1	CASSLYYRGLTNNEQFF
TRBV19	TRBD2	TRBJ2-1	CASSPRNLAGGPNEQFF
TRBV6-5	TRBD1	TRBJ2-5	CASSAWDRGGETQYF
TRBV19	.	TRBJ1-2	CASTSGQGVRGYTF
TRBV7-9	.	TRBJ2-1	CASRSTGSSYNEQFF
TRBV5-1	TRBD1	TRBJ1-2	CASSLADRGYGYTF
TRBV11-2	.	TRBJ1-2	CASSFFQGYGYTF
TRBV6-1	TRBD1	TRBJ1-3	CASSEGPTGSSGNTIYF
TRBV30	.	.	CAWSKSDRFSYEQYF
TRBV10-2	TRBD1	TRBJ2-3	CASIPTGGTDTQYF
TRBV6-1	.	TRBJ1-1	CASSVEGTGGTEAFF
TRBV9	TRBD2	TRBJ2-3	CASSVGTSGGARGTDTQYF
TRBV5-6	.	TRBJ2-7	CASSFRQGYEQYF
TRBV5-4	.	TRBJ2-1	CASSLQGFHEQFF
TRBV18	.	TRBJ1-5	CASSELGGDQPQHF
TRBV10-3	TRBD1	TRBJ1-1	CAISGIQGASTEAFF
TRBV2	.	TRBJ1-2	CASSEATDGYTF
TRBV15	.	TRBJ2-2	CATSRDIDSRTGELFF
TRBV6-5	TRBD2	TRBJ2-3	CASSYPPGLAALSQYF